The 22 T cell receptor beta chains below all came from one sample that was sequenced in a study of T-cell reconstitution after alpha-beta-depleted transplantation in children. The authors prepared the TCRbeta library with unique molecular identifiers. From the PCR reads, TCRdb called clonotypes with MiXCR, one entry per CDR3 protein. The sample gives about 610,000 distinct CDR3 sequences, over 9.5% of which show up once; about 4.2% is in the top ten. Here the sequenced sample was PBMCs from the stem cell graft donor, taken from the stem cell graft. All receptors come from a human donor who donated a stem cell graft to a child with acute myeloid leukemia.

This clonotype was seen only once. The gene calls are TRBV7-2 and TRBJ2-4; perhaps TRBD2 as D (5 bases). CDR1 is SGHTA, CDR2 FQGNSA, per germline. Trimming stripped 5 bases from V and 9 bases from J, with 14 bases between. There are 13 residues in the CDR3. The CDR3 DNA reads as TGTGCCAGCAGCCCACACATGGGGAGCATTCAGTACTTC. Amino acid sequence: CASSPHMGSIQYF. The full variable domain, its missing parts supplied by reference TRBV7-2 and TRBJ2-4, is GAGVSQSPSNKVTEKGKDVELRCDPISGHTALYWYRQSLGQGLEFLIYFQGNSAPDKSGLPSDRFSAERTGGSVSTLTIQRTQQEDSAVYLCASSPHMGSIQYFGAGTRLSVL.

This clonotype was recorded many times. The chain joins TRBV6-1 to TRBJ2-1; no reliable D call. Trimming removed 7 bases at V and 9 bases at J, with 16 bases between. Germline assignment: CDR1 MNHNS and CDR2 SASEGT. The CDR3 runs to 13 residues. In DNA, the CDR3 is TGTGCCAGCACCCTCCTCATAGGAAGTGAGCAGTTCTTC. This encodes CASTLLIGSEQFF.

Many counts were recorded for this clonotype. The genes are TRBV29-1 and TRBJ2-5; possible D gene TRBD1, 5 bases. This CDR3 has 12 amino acids. Trimming removed 5 bases from V and 5 bases from J, with 12 bases in between. The germline gives CDR1 SQVTM, CDR2 ANQGSEA. The CDR3 DNA reads as TGCAGCGTTCCAGGGTTGGGGGAGACCCAGTACTTC. Its translation is CSVPGLGETQYF. The variable domain in full, with the rest retrieved from reference TRBV29-1 and TRBJ2-5, is SAVISQKPSRDICQRGTSLTIQCQVDSQVTMMFWYRQQPGQSLTLIATANQGSEATYESGFVIDKFPISRPNLTFSTLTVSNMSPEDSSIYLCSVPGLGETQYFGPGTRLLVL.

This clonotype has a handful of counts. V is TRBV24-1 and J is TRBJ2-2; D assignment may be TRBD1 or TRBD2 (5 bases each). The ends were cut back, 4 bases at V and 4 bases at J, with 12 bases in the middle. This CDR3 comprises 15 residues. Germline loops: CDR1 KGHDR, CDR2 SFDVKD. The CDR3 DNA reads as TGTGCCACCAGTGACCCCGGGACGGCCACCGGGGAGCTGTTTTTT. This sequence encodes CATSDPGTATGELFF.

In its sample, this clonotype was seen a few times. The chain combines TRBV28 with TRBJ2-1; no firm D call. The germline V gene has CDR1 MDHEN and CDR2 SYDVKM. The germline V and J ends were trimmed by 3 bases and 0 bases, with 9 bases remaining between them. The CDR3 runs 15 residues. CDR3 nucleotide sequence: TGTGCCAGCAGTTTGAAGCCGTCCTCCTACAATGAGCAGTTCTTC. This gives the protein CASSLKPSSYNEQFF.

This clonotype was counted a few times. The CDR3 coding sequence is TGCGCCAGCAGCCAAGATAGGATCGGGGAGCCCCAGCATTTT. Translating it yields CASSQDRIGEPQHF. The V call is TRBV4-3, the J call TRBJ1-5; D is undetermined. Trimming shortened V by 0 bases and J by 8 bases, and 11 bases separated the two germline ends. CDR3 length: 14 residues. CDR1 and CDR2 from the germline V gene are LGHNA and YSLEER.

The chain combines TRBV5-5 with TRBJ2-4; D is unresolved. Germline CDR1 SGHKS, CDR2 YYEKEE (reference sequence). The CDR3 consists of 16 residues. V gave up 0 bases and J gave up 2 bases, with 12 bases separating them. The DNA for the CDR3 is TGTGCCAGCAGCTTGGGTCGGCGGATCTCCAAAAACATTCAGTACTTC. Encoded protein: CASSLGRRISKNIQYF.

The chain employs TRBV14 and TRBJ2-3; the D gene is possibly TRBD2 (5 bases). Deletions cut 0 bases from V and 4 bases from J, with 11 bases between. Looked up from germline, CDR1 is SGHDN and CDR2 is FVKESK. The CDR3 sequence is 15 residues long. This CDR3 is CASSQDRGWADTQYF. In nucleotides, the CDR3 is TGTGCCAGCAGCCAAGATCGGGGTTGGGCAGATACGCAGTATTTT.

This clonotype was counted only a few times. The chain couples TRBV5-1 to TRBJ1-1; a possible D gene is TRBD1 (6 bases). The CDR3 spans 16 residues. Trimming cost V 0 bases and J 2 bases, with 14 bases left between them. The V gene's germline CDR1 is SGHRS and CDR2 YFSETQ. The CDR3 loop is CASSLAPLDSNTEAFF. As DNA, the CDR3 is TGCGCCAGCAGCTTGGCACCCTTGGACAGCAACACTGAAGCTTTCTTT. The entire variable domain, with the rest obtained from reference TRBV5-1 and TRBJ1-1, is as follows: KAGVTQTPRYLIKTRGQQVTLSCSPISGHRSVSWYQQTPGQGLQFLFEYFSETQRNKGNFPGRFSGRQFSNSRSEMNVSTLELGDSALYLCASSLAPLDSNTEAFFGQGTRLTVV.

The chain joins TRBV5-4 to TRBJ1-1; D call uncertain. Trimming cost V 7 bases and J 1 base, with 8 bases left between them. There are 12 residues in the CDR3. The germline V gene has CDR1 SGHNT and CDR2 YYREEE (reference sequence). CDR3 loop: CASGSENTEAFF. DNA of the CDR3: TGTGCCAGCGGTTCGGAGAACACTGAAGCTTTCTTT.

The genes are TRBV5-1 and TRBJ2-6; tentative D call: TRBD1 (8 bases). CDR3 length: 18 amino acids. The V gene's germline CDR1 is SGHRS and CDR2 YFSETQ. Between the trimmed V and J ends, which lost 6 bases and 1 base, there was a span of 20 bases. This CDR3 is CASNPNRGGQSGANVLTF. Here the CDR3 DNA reads TGCGCCAGCAACCCCAACAGGGGGGGGCAGTCTGGGGCCAACGTCCTGACTTTC. Drawing the rest from reference TRBV5-1 and TRBJ2-6, the complete variable domain is KAGVTQTPRYLIKTRGQQVTLSCSPISGHRSVSWYQQTPGQGLQFLFEYFSETQRNKGNFPGRFSGRQFSNSRSEMNVSTLELGDSALYLCASNPNRGGQSGANVLTFGAGSRLTVL.

At least ten counts were recorded for this clonotype. V is TRBV5-5 and J is TRBJ2-2, with 13 bases aligning to TRBD2. Germline lookup yields CDR1 SGHKS and CDR2 YYEKEE (reference sequence). Trimming took 4 bases from V and 4 from J; bases not matched to a gene: 4. The CDR3 contains 16 residues. This chain's CDR3 is CASSLTSGRATGELFF. The CDR3 bases are TGTGCCAGCAGCCTAACTAGCGGGAGGGCCACCGGGGAGCTGTTTTTT.

This rearrangement joins TRBV7-2 to TRBJ1-5, with unresolved D. Looked up from germline, CDR1 is SGHTA and CDR2 is FQGNSA. CDR3 length equals 16 residues. The V end lost 2 bases, the J end lost 2 bases, and 13 bases lay between the germline ends. CDR3 sequence: CASSLYLGSGNQPQHF. CDR3 in DNA: TGTGCCAGCAGCTTATATTTAGGCAGTGGCAATCAGCCCCAGCATTTT. Full variable domain (rest looked up from reference TRBV7-2 and TRBJ1-5): GAGVSQSPSNKVTEKGKDVELRCDPISGHTALYWYRQSLGQGLEFLIYFQGNSAPDKSGLPSDRFSAERTGGSVSTLTIQRTQQEDSAVYLCASSLYLGSGNQPQHFGDGTRLSIL.

The sample holds a few counts of this clonotype. The chain links TRBV7-6 to TRBJ2-2, with 11 bases identical to TRBD1. Trimming at V came to 0 bases and at J to 1 base, leaving 10 bases not matched to a gene. CDR1 and CDR2 from the germline V gene are SGHVS and FNYEAQ. The CDR3 is 20 amino acids. CDR3 sequence: CASSLAPLGTGGLNTGELFF. CDR3 sequence (DNA): TGTGCCAGCAGCTTAGCGCCACTAGGGACAGGGGGTCTGAACACCGGGGAGCTGTTTTTT. Looking up the rest from reference TRBV7-6 and TRBJ2-2 gives the full variable domain: GAGVSQSPRYKVTKRGQDVALRCDPISGHVSLYWYRQALGQGPEFLTYFNYEAQQDKSGLPNDRFSAERPEGSISTLTIQRTEQRDSAMYRCASSLAPLGTGGLNTGELFFGEGSRLTVL.

The chain uses TRBV6-2 or TRBV6-3 and TRBJ2-3; D is undetermined. Trimming took off 8 bases at V and 7 bases at J, with 13 bases between the two ends. The CDR3 loop spans 12 amino acids. CDR1 is MNHEY, CDR2 SVGEGT, per germline. This CDR3 is CASGRPRHTQYF. The CDR3 DNA is TGTGCCAGCGGAAGGCCCCGCCATACGCAGTATTTT.

This clonotype was counted ten times or more. This chain uses TRBV6-1 with TRBJ2-5; maybe TRBD1 (6 bases). Trimming shortened V by 4 bases and J by 6 bases, and 24 bases separated the two germline ends. The CDR3 spans 17 residues. CDR1 and CDR2 from the germline V gene are MNHNS and SASEGT. This CDR3 reads CASSAWDTRRNAKTQYF. The CDR3 DNA is TGTGCCAGCAGTGCCTGGGACACCCGACGAAATGCAAAGACCCAGTACTTC.

This clonotype showed up just a few times. The chain is built from TRBV20-1 and TRBJ2-1, with D tentatively TRBD2 (6 bases). Trimming stripped 3 bases from V and 3 bases from J, with 12 bases between. The CDR3 runs to 14 residues. Germline V lookup: CDR1 DFQATT, CDR2 SNEGSKA (reference sequence). The CDR3 DNA reads TGCAGTGCTAGGGGGGGTCTCCTCTACAATGAGCAGTTCTTC. The encoded protein is CSARGGLLYNEQFF.

A few counts support this clonotype. At one end the junction does not follow the germline gene, possibly because of a read error. CDR3 region: CCARDGRGTSSYNEQFF. CDR3 DNA: TGCTGTGCTAGAGATGGGAGGGGTACAAGCTCCTACAATGAGCAGTTCTTC. The gene calls are TRBV20-1 and TRBJ2-1; 7 nucleotides align to TRBD2. The CDR3 runs to 17 residues. Germline lookup yields CDR1 DFQATT and CDR2 SNEGSKA (reference sequence).

This rearrangement joins TRBV5-1 to TRBJ2-1; 12 bases match TRBD2. V lost 4 bases, J lost 6 bases, and 8 bases stayed unmatched. Germline CDR1 reads SGHRS; CDR2 reads YFSETQ. The CDR3 contains 16 residues. CDR3 bases: TGCGCCAGCAGCACCGGACTAGCGGGATGGGCCAATGAGCAGTTCTTC. Protein product: CASSTGLAGWANEQFF.

This clonotype was recorded at least ten times. The chain is built from TRBV7-2 and TRBJ2-3, with D tentatively TRBD1 or TRBD2 (5 bases each). With 5 bases removed from V and 10 bases from J, the gap between germline ends came to 10 bases. The CDR3 length is 11 residues. Germline V gene sequence: CDR1 SGHTA, CDR2 FQGNSA. The CDR3 spells CASSLGTAQYF. CDR3 nucleotides: TGTGCCAGCAGCCTCGGGACCGCGCAGTATTTT.

V is TRBV6-5 and J is TRBJ2-7; TRBD1 might be the D (5 bases). The V gene lost 0 bases and the J gene lost 2 bases, with 17 bases spanning the gap. CDR1 is MNHEY, CDR2 SVGAGI, per germline. The CDR3 sequence is 17 residues long. The CDR3 loop is CASSYSMTDGTTYEQYF. In DNA form, the CDR3 reads TGTGCCAGCAGTTACTCGATGACAGACGGAACTACCTACGAGCAGTACTTC.

This clonotype was seen more than once but under ten times. The chain combines TRBV2 with TRBJ2-7; no clear D. The V gene's germline CDR1 is SNHLY and CDR2 FYNNEI. V lost 6 bases to trimming and J lost 3 bases, with 9 bases between them. The CDR3 covers 12 residues. Written as DNA, the CDR3 is TGTGCCAGCAGGGAACTGAACTACGAGCAGTACTTC. Translated, it gives CASRELNYEQYF.